The 31 T cell receptor beta chains in this list originate from one sample, sequenced in a study of T cells in Graves' hyperthyroidism and ophthalmopathy. Using RNA transcripts as the source, TCR beta CDR3 regions were amplified. Primed by the HTBI set, a first-round RT-PCR was run on the TCR CDR3. TCRdb fed the multiplex PCR reads into MiXCR, producing one record per CDR3 protein. The sample has approximately 690,000 distinct CDR3 sequences, around 15% seen once. Sequenced material: blood. These receptors all come from a woman in her 50s with Graves' ophthalmopathy.

This clonotype was seen many times. V and J are TRBV6-2 or TRBV6-3 and TRBJ2-2; 9 bases line up with TRBD1. J gave up 7 bases and V 2 bases, and 8 bases lay outside the gene matches. The CDR3 runs to 16 residues. Looked up from germline, CDR1 is MNHEY and CDR2 is SVGEGT. The CDR3 region is CASSYPTGGVGGELFF. CDR3 in DNA: TGTGCCAGCAGTTACCCTACAGGGGGCGTTGGCGGGGAGCTGTTTTTT.

This clonotype came up many times. The V call is TRBV10-3, the J call TRBJ1-1; 7 nucleotides match TRBD1. Germline values: CDR1 ENHRY, CDR2 SYGVKD. The CDR3 contains 13 residues. The V gene end was trimmed by 3 bases and the J gene end by 8 bases; junction bases not matched to a gene: 6. CDR3: CAISEGQVSEAFF. CDR3 DNA: TGTGCCATCAGTGAAGGACAGGTAAGCGAAGCTTTCTTT.

At least ten counts were recorded for this clonotype. This chain connects TRBV27 to TRBJ2-1, with 9 positions matching TRBD1. CDR1 and CDR2 from the germline V gene are MNHEY and SMNVEV (reference sequence). V lost 6 bases and J lost 3; bases outside the gene matches: 6. The CDR3 runs 15 residues. The CDR3 spells CASSPGQGLYNEQFF. CDR3 coding DNA: TGTGCCAGCAGCCCGGGACAGGGTCTCTACAATGAGCAGTTCTTC.

Details on this clonotype: It may be a read error: a sequence one base away is much more abundant. CDR3 protein: CASSFLGGSDTEAFF. In DNA, the CDR3 is TGTGCCAGCAGCTTTTTAGGGGGCTCGGACACTGAAGCTTTCTTT. The chain employs TRBV7-9 and TRBJ1-1, with 7 positions matching TRBD1. With 3 bases clipped from V and 3 bases from J, the junction kept 7 bases outside the gene matches. Germline V lookup: CDR1 SEHNR, CDR2 FQNEAQ (reference sequence). The CDR3 sequence is 15 residues long.

The chain couples TRBV3-1 to TRBJ1-3; D uncertain. V lost 5 bases to trimming and J lost 0 bases, with 8 bases between them. Germline CDR1 reads LGHDT; CDR2 reads YNNKEL (reference sequence). There are 14 residues in the CDR3. CDR3 protein: CASSSQSSGNTIYF. The CDR3 region has the DNA TGTGCCAGCAGCTCCCAGAGCTCTGGAAACACCATATATTTT.

This clonotype has a handful of counts. The chain carries TRBV10-3 and TRBJ2-6; TRBD1 matches at 9 bases. The CDR3 consists of 19 residues. V lost 6 bases to trimming and J lost 0 bases; unmatched junction nucleotides: 12. Per germline, CDR1 ENHRY and CDR2 SYGVKD. The DNA of the CDR3 is TGTGCCATCAGCCCCGGGACAGGGAAACTTCGCTCTGGGGCCAACGTCCTGACTTTC. Translating gives CAISPGTGKLRSGANVLTF.

This clonotype has a handful of counts. The V gene is TRBV20-1, the J gene TRBJ2-7, with TRBD2 as a possible D gene (5 bases). From germline, CDR1 is DFQATT and CDR2 SNEGSKA (reference sequence). The CDR3 is 13 amino acids. V was clipped by 5 bases and J by 3 bases, with 14 bases between them. The CDR3 loop is CSAPTSGDYEQYF. CDR3 coding DNA: TGCAGTGCTCCCACGTCCGGGGACTACGAGCAGTACTTC.

For this clonotype: A much more abundant neighbour one base away suggests this may be a read error. The genes are TRBV28 and TRBJ2-5; 10 nucleotides align to TRBD2. CDR1 and CDR2 from the germline V gene are MDHEN and SYDVKM. With 4 bases clipped from V and 4 bases from J, the junction kept 9 bases outside the gene matches. The CDR3 is 16 residues long. CDR3 sequence reads: CASSSVAGGPPETQYF. The CDR3 region has the DNA TGTGCCAGCAGTTCTGTAGCGGGAGGACCCCCAGAGACCCAGTACTTC.

This clonotype was found many times. The V gene is TRBV7-3, the J gene TRBJ2-2; D unclear. The germline gives CDR1 SGHTA, CDR2 FQGTGA. The germline V and J ends were trimmed by 1 base and 7 bases, with 7 bases remaining between them. CDR3 length: 13 amino acids. In DNA, the CDR3 is TGTGCCAGCAGCTTAAATCCGGGCGGGGAGCTGTTTTTT. Translation: CASSLNPGGELFF.

There are many counts of this clonotype. This chain links TRBV20-1 with TRBJ2-1, with 9 bases lining up with TRBD2. There are 18 residues in the CDR3. V was clipped by 5 bases and J by 0 bases; unmatched bases: 14. The germline V gene has CDR1 DFQATT and CDR2 SNEGSKA (reference sequence). CDR3 amino acids: CSAVKGLAEQTSYNEQFF. CDR3 DNA sequence: TGCAGTGCTGTGAAGGGACTAGCTGAACAAACCTCCTACAATGAGCAGTTCTTC.

This clonotype showed up just a few times. The chain links TRBV4-2 to TRBJ1-1; D is ambiguous. Trimming left V 4 bases short and J 2 bases short, with 14 bases between. Per the germline V gene, CDR1 is LGHNA and CDR2 is YNFKEQ. This CDR3 is built from 15 residues. CDR3 coding DNA: TGTGCCAGCAGCCCACGAAAAGGGCTTAACACTGAAGCTTTCTTT. Its translation is CASSPRKGLNTEAFF.

This clonotype was counted at least ten times. J is TRBJ1-1 and V is TRBV30; D possibly corresponds to TRBD1 (6 bases). V lost 3 bases and J lost 1, with 9 bases in between. This CDR3 contains 13 residues. CDR1 and CDR2 from the germline V gene are GTSNPN and SVGIG (reference sequence). The CDR3 DNA is TGTGCCTGGAGAGAGACAGGGAACACTGAAGCTTTCTTT. This encodes CAWRETGNTEAFF.

The V gene is TRBV24-1, the J gene TRBJ2-3; D gene ambiguous. This CDR3 is 14 amino acids long. The germline V gene encodes CDR1 KGHDR and CDR2 SFDVKD. V was shortened by 4 bases and J by 2 bases, with 9 bases between the two germline ends. The CDR3 nucleotides read TGTGCCACCAGTGACTTTGCTATCACAGATACGCAGTATTTT. Amino acid sequence: CATSDFAITDTQYF.

This clonotype was seen only a few times. V usage is TRBV28 and J usage is TRBJ1-5, with D unclear. V dropped 5 bases and J dropped 3 bases, with 8 bases sitting between them. The length of the CDR3 is 13 residues. Germline values: CDR1 MDHEN, CDR2 SYDVKM. The CDR3 nucleotides read TGTGCCAGCAGTGCCGGCCTCAATCAGCCCCAGCATTTT. It yields the protein CASSAGLNQPQHF.

The gene calls are TRBV30 and TRBJ2-2; TRBD2 matches at 14 bases. V lost 6 bases, J lost 5 bases, and 5 bases stayed unmatched. CDR3 length: 15 amino acids. Germline V CDR1 and CDR2: GTSNPN, SVGIG (reference sequence). The CDR3, as DNA: TGTGCCTGTGACAGACTAGCGGGAGGGACCGGGGAGCTGTTTTTT. Encoded protein: CACDRLAGGTGELFF. Looking up the rest from reference TRBV30 and TRBJ2-2 gives the full variable domain: SQTIHQWPATLVQPVGSPLSLECTVEGTSNPNLYWYRQAAGRGLQLLFYSVGIGQISSEVPQNLSASRPQDRQFILSSKKLLLSDSGFYLCACDRLAGGTGELFFGEGSRLTVL.

CDR3 loop: CASSGLAGGGQETQYF. In nucleotides, the CDR3 is TGTGCCAGTAGTGGTCTAGCGGGAGGTGGCCAAGAGACCCAGTACTTC. The chain uses TRBV19 and TRBJ2-5; the match to TRBD2 covers 11 bases. This CDR3 region has 16 residues. The junction had 6 bases not matched to a gene; V was cut back by 5 bases and J by 1 base. The germline V gene has CDR1 LNHDA and CDR2 SQIVND (reference sequence).

This clonotype was observed many times. The chain carries TRBV4-1 and TRBJ2-7; TRBD1 is a possible D gene (5 bases). CDR1 is MGHRA and CDR2 is YSYEKL in the germline V gene. There are 14 residues in the CDR3. The V end was cut by 1 base, the J end by 3 bases, with 10 bases between. The CDR3 nucleotides are TGCGCCAGCAGCCAAGTCTCAGGGAACTACGAGCAGTACTTC. As protein: CASSQVSGNYEQYF.

At least ten counts were recorded for this clonotype. V and J are TRBV27 and TRBJ1-5, with 11 bases fitting TRBD1. This CDR3 region has 14 residues. The junction had 4 bases not matched to a gene; V was cut back by 6 bases and J by 6 bases. Per the germline V gene, CDR1 is MNHEY and CDR2 is SMNVEV (reference sequence). CDR3 nucleotide sequence: TGTGCCAGCAGCGGACAGGGGGCTAGTCAGCCCCAGCATTTT. Protein sequence: CASSGQGASQPQHF.

This clonotype was counted many times. The chain joins TRBV6-1 to TRBJ1-5; TRBD1 might be the D (5 bases). Deletions cut 5 bases from V and 0 bases from J, with 14 bases between. The CDR3 spans 16 residues. Germline loops: CDR1 MNHNS, CDR2 SASEGT. In DNA form, the CDR3 reads TGTGCCAGCAGTCAAAGGGGTGGTGGTAGCAATCAGCCCCAGCATTTT. Its protein is CASSQRGGGSNQPQHF.

This clonotype was counted many times. The chain employs TRBV12-5 and TRBJ2-3, with 13 positions matching TRBD2. Per the germline V gene, CDR1 is LGHNT and CDR2 is FRNRAP. The CDR3 is 17 residues long. The junction had 6 bases not matched to a gene; V was cut back by 2 bases and J by 4 bases. CDR3 DNA sequence: TGTGCTAGTGGTTTGATAGGACTAGCGGGAGCACCAGATACGCAGTATTTT. Its protein is CASGLIGLAGAPDTQYF.

The chain's CDR3 is CSVREASYEQYF. The CDR3 DNA reads as TGCAGCGTTAGGGAGGCCTCCTACGAGCAGTACTTC. The rearrangement links TRBV29-1 to TRBJ2-7; maybe TRBD2 (6 bases). The CDR3 loop spans 12 amino acids. V dropped 5 bases and J dropped 0 bases, with 8 bases sitting between them. Germline assignment: CDR1 SQVTM and CDR2 ANQGSEA.

About this clonotype: A read error is likely, as this CDR3 ends without the conserved phenylalanine or tryptophan. The V gene is TRBV5-1, the J gene TRBJ2-1; D is ambiguous. Germline lookup yields CDR1 SGHRS and CDR2 YFSETQ. V lost 0 bases and J 3 bases, leaving 10 bases between the germline ends. The CDR3 runs to 15 residues. CDR3 residues: CASSLGTRNYNEQFS. CDR3 sequence (DNA): TGCGCCAGCAGCTTGGGCACCCGAAACTACAATGAGCAGTTCTCC.

This clonotype was recorded at least ten times. The CDR3 DNA is TGTGCCAGCAGCAACAGGGTCGAGCAGTACTTC. This codes for CASSNRVEQYF. The chain is built from TRBV7-9 and TRBJ2-7; D is possibly TRBD1 (6 bases). This CDR3 spans 11 amino acids. V lost 5 bases, J lost 6 bases, and 8 bases lay in between. Germline-derived CDR1 and CDR2 are SEHNR and FQNEAQ (reference sequence).

This clonotype was seen a handful of times. The chain recombines TRBV28 with TRBJ2-1; TRBD2 matches 7 bases. Losses at the gene ends were 6 bases for V and 3 bases for J; bases not matched to a gene: 5. CDR3 size: 14 residues. Germline V gene lookup returns CDR1 MDHEN and CDR2 SYDVKM. CDR3 coding DNA: TGTGCCAGCAGGCGTACTAGCGTCTACAATGAGCAGTTCTTC. Amino acids: CASRRTSVYNEQFF.

This clonotype has more than one count but fewer than ten. The chain carries TRBV28 and TRBJ1-5, with 7 bases matching TRBD1. Per germline, CDR1 MDHEN and CDR2 SYDVKM. The J segment lost 4 bases and the V segment lost 7 bases, leaving 10 bases of the junction unmatched. CDR3 length: 15 amino acids. CDR3: CASTRGPERNQPQHF. The DNA of the CDR3 is TGTGCCAGCACGAGGGGGCCTGAGAGAAATCAGCCCCAGCATTTT.

This clonotype was recorded at least ten times. The chain has TRBV28 and TRBJ2-2; the match to TRBD2 covers 9 bases. Germline lookup yields CDR1 MDHEN and CDR2 SYDVKM. The V gene end was trimmed by 4 bases and the J gene end by 9 bases; junction bases not matched to a gene: 3. This CDR3 is built from 13 residues. DNA for the CDR3: TGTGCCAGCAGTTCGCCTAGCGGGAGGGAGCTGTTTTTT. It specifies CASSSPSGRELFF. Complete variable domain (other parts from reference TRBV28 and TRBJ2-2): DVKVTQSSRYLVKRTGEKVFLECVQDMDHENMFWYRQDPGLGLRLIYFSYDVKMKEKGDIPEGYSVSREKKERFSLILESASTNQTSMYLCASSSPSGRELFFGEGSRLTVL.

V is TRBV7-6 and J is TRBJ1-1; D is ambiguous. Trimming took off 0 bases at V and 3 bases at J, with 29 bases between the two ends. The CDR3 extends over 21 amino acids. Looked up from germline, CDR1 is SGHVS and CDR2 is FNYEAQ. Here the CDR3 reads CASSLAVKVDLTFPQDTEAFF. The CDR3 nucleotides read TGTGCCAGCAGCTTAGCGGTTAAAGTAGATTTAACTTTCCCCCAGGACACTGAAGCTTTCTTT. Full variable domain (remainder filled in from reference TRBV7-6 and TRBJ1-1): GAGVSQSPRYKVTKRGQDVALRCDPISGHVSLYWYRQALGQGPEFLTYFNYEAQQDKSGLPNDRFSAERPEGSISTLTIQRTEQRDSAMYRCASSLAVKVDLTFPQDTEAFFGQGTRLTVV.

The sample holds one count of this clonotype. The rearrangement uses TRBV4-1 and TRBJ1-5; no firm D call. CDR1 and CDR2 (germline): MGHRA, YSYEKL. CDR3 length: 17 residues. V was shortened by 0 bases and J by 0 bases, with 12 bases between the two germline ends. CDR3 sequence reads: CASSQESLGNSNQPQHF. CDR3 bases: TGCGCCAGCAGCCAAGAATCTTTAGGGAATAGCAATCAGCCCCAGCATTTT.

This clonotype was found a few times. The V call is TRBV5-1, the J call TRBJ2-5, with D possibly TRBD2 on 5 matching bases. Germline CDR1 is SGHRS and CDR2 is YFSETQ. This CDR3 has 15 amino acids. Trimming pared 4 bases from V and 2 bases from J, leaving 15 bases between. The CDR3 DNA reads as TGCGCCAGCAGCCCCCATGGAGGTCCACAAGAGACCCAGTACTTC. This translates into CASSPHGGPQETQYF.

This clonotype occurred a few times. Being one base from a much bigger clone, this may be a read error. The genes are TRBV28 and TRBJ2-1; tentatively, D is TRBD1 (5 bases). This CDR3 is 17 amino acids long. Germline V lookup: CDR1 MDHEN, CDR2 SYDVKM. V was trimmed by 4 bases and J by 6 bases, leaving 22 bases between them. The CDR3, as DNA: TGTGCCAGCAGTTCGTCTAAGAAGGGGTGGACGGGCAATGAGCAGTTCTTC. This encodes CASSSSKKGWTGNEQFF.

The rearrangement joins TRBV7-8 to TRBJ2-2, with TRBD2 matching over 11 bases. CDR3 length: 19 amino acids. Germline V gene sequence: CDR1 SGHVS, CDR2 FQNEAQ. V was clipped by 2 bases and J by 0 bases; unmatched bases: 8. CDR3 in DNA: TGTGCCAGCAGCTTATTCAGTGTAGCGGGAGGGGCGAACACCGGGGAGCTGTTTTTT. It specifies CASSLFSVAGGANTGELFF.